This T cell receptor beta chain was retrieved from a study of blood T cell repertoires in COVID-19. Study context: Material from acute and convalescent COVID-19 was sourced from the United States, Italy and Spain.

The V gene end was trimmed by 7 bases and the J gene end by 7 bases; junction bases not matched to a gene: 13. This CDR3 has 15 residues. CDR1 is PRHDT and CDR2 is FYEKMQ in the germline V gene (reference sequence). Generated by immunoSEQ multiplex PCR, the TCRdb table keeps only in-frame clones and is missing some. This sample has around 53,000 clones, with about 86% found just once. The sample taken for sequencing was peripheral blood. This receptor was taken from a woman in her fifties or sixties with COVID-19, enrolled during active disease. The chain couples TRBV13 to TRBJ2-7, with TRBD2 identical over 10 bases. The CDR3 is CASNVRTSGVGEQYF. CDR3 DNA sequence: TGTGCCAGCAACGTGCGGACTAGCGGAGTGGGGGAGCAGTACTTC.